One sample yielded the 9 T cell receptor beta chains listed below, sequenced in a study of blood T cell repertoires in COVID-19. Sequencing was performed with immunoSEQ multiplex PCR; in TCRdb, only in-frame clones are kept and a portion is missing. This table holds over 200,000 clones, roughly 84% found once. The sequenced sample was PBMCs or T cells enriched from blood (not recorded which). These receptors all come from a woman in her thirties or forties who had recovered from COVID-19.

The CDR3 region is CASSLKAGAWEYF. CDR3 DNA: TGTGCCAGCAGCCTAAAAGCAGGGGCTTGGGAGTATTTT. The rearrangement links TRBV7-2 to TRBJ2-3, with a weak D call TRBD1 (6 bases). Trimming took off 5 bases at V and 13 bases at J, with 19 bases between the two ends. The CDR3 has 13 residues. The germline CDR1 and CDR2 sequences are SGHTA and FQGNSA. The complete variable domain, with remaining parts taken from reference TRBV7-2 and TRBJ2-3, reads GAGVSQSPSNKVTEKGKDVELRCDPISGHTALYWYRQSLGQGLEFLIYFQGNSAPDKSGLPSDRFSAERTGGSVSTLTIQRTQQEDSAVYLCASSLKAGAWEYFGPGTRLTVL.

The rearrangement joins TRBV4-2 to TRBJ2-2; D gene uncertain. Per germline, CDR1 LGHNA and CDR2 YNFKEQ. The V end lost 3 bases, the J end lost 3 bases, and 8 bases lay between the germline ends. The length of the CDR3 is 14 residues. CDR3: CASSQALDTGELFF. DNA for the CDR3: TGTGCCAGCAGCCAGGCTTTGGACACCGGGGAGCTGTTTTTT.

The chain is built from TRBV6-2 or TRBV6-3 and TRBJ2-1, with 14 bases aligning to TRBD2. The CDR3 covers 15 residues. Germline V gives CDR1 MNHEY, CDR2 SVGEGT. Trimming at V came to 4 bases and at J to 8 bases, leaving 4 bases not matched to a gene. For the CDR3, the DNA is TGTGCCAGCAGTTGGGGGACTAGCGGGAGTGATGAGCAGTTCTTC. Its protein is CASSWGTSGSDEQFF.

This chain connects TRBV4-3 to TRBJ1-1, with 7 bases matching TRBD1. Germline V gene lookup returns CDR1 LGHNA and CDR2 YSLEER. CDR3 length: 13 amino acids. The trim removed 8 bases at V and 3 bases at J, leaving 6 bases unmatched. The DNA of the CDR3 is TGCGCCAGCGCAAGACAGGGTTACACTGAAGCTTTCTTT. Residues: CASARQGYTEAFF.

The chain employs TRBV30 and TRBJ2-2; 10 bases align to TRBD1. Germline trimming cut 2 bases from V and 7 bases from J; bases unmatched to any gene: 7. The germline V gene has CDR1 GTSNPN and CDR2 SVGIG (reference sequence). The CDR3 has 15 residues. The CDR3 nucleotides are TGTGCCTGGAGTACGACAGGGGGCCTGGGCGGGGAGCTGTTTTTT. This encodes CAWSTTGGLGGELFF.

Only a few counts were recorded for this clone. The rearrangement links TRBV25-1 to TRBJ1-6; the D gene is possibly TRBD1 (6 bases). The CDR3 sequence is 14 residues long. Trimming took 4 bases from V and 6 from J, leaving 10 bases between them. Per the germline V gene, CDR1 is MGHDK and CDR2 is SYGVNS. The CDR3 DNA reads TGTGCCAGCAGTGCACAGGGAGCTAATTCACCCCTCCACTTT. Residues: CASSAQGANSPLHF.

This chain links TRBV27 with TRBJ2-3, with 9 nucleotides matching TRBD2. Germline V CDR1 and CDR2: MNHEY, SMNVEV (reference sequence). The CDR3 totals 15 residues. V shed 6 bases and J 5 bases; nucleotides not matched to a gene: 9. The CDR3 DNA is TGTGCCAGCAGGTTAGCGGGAGCTCAACAAGATACGCAGTATTTT. Translated: CASRLAGAQQDTQYF.

The rearrangement uses TRBV3-1 (or the pseudogene TRBV3-2) and TRBJ2-1; the match to TRBD2 covers 15 bases. The CDR3 covers 17 residues. Germline-derived CDR1 and CDR2 are LGHDT and YNNKEL (reference sequence). The V gene end was trimmed by 0 bases and the J gene end by 7 bases; junction bases not matched to a gene: 4. In DNA form, the CDR3 reads TGTGCCAGCAGCCAAGATCGGACTAGCGGGAGGGGTAATGAGCAGTTCTTC. Encoded protein: CASSQDRTSGRGNEQFF.

This clone was recorded only once. V gene TRBV30 combines with J gene TRBJ1-6; D is ambiguous. V was clipped by 0 bases and J by 6 bases, with 12 bases between them. Germline V gene data show CDR1 as GTSNPN and CDR2 as SVGIG (reference sequence). The CDR3 is 15 amino acids. CDR3 nucleotide sequence: TGTGCCTGGAGTGTACAATCAGCTAGTAATTCACCCCTCCACTTT. Translated, it gives CAWSVQSASNSPLHF.